This is a list of T cell receptor beta chains from one sample in a study of sequential checkpoint blockade in melanoma. Measured with immunoSEQ multiplex PCR; TCRdb has only the in-frame clones, and not every one. Among roughly 20,000 clones listed, about 66% were seen once. Sequenced here: CD8+ T cells sorted from blood (inferred from file names), sampled from a patient given nivolumab and ipilimumab in sequence. The receptors come from a human donor with melanoma. CDR3s include the opening cysteine and the closing phenylalanine or tryptophan. A D gene is named only where the DNA matches it firmly. Not every row has a clone size; where given, it reads once, few, many or a size class.

j_gene: TRBJ2-1; d_gene: TRBD2; abundance: NA; v_gene: TRBV4-1; CDR3nt: TGCGCCAGCAGCCCTCGGGGGGGGAGCTCCTACAATGAGCAGTTCTTC; CDR3aa: CASSPRGGSSYNEQFF
j_gene: TRBJ2-7; d_gene: TRBD2; abundance: few; v_gene: TRBV7-9; CDR3nt: TGTGCCAGCAGCTTCTCTAGCGGCTACGAGCAGTACTTC; CDR3aa: CASSFSSGYEQYF
j_gene: TRBJ2-7; d_gene: NA; abundance: NA; v_gene: TRBV19; CDR3nt: TGTGCCAGTAGTATACAGTTGGGACAAATGTACGAGCAGTACTTC; CDR3aa: CASSIQLGQMYEQYF
j_gene: TRBJ2-2; d_gene: NA; abundance: NA; v_gene: TRBV6-5; CDR3nt: TGTGCCAGCAGTTACGGATGGGGGCAAAACACCGGGGAGCTGTTTTTT; CDR3aa: CASSYGWGQNTGELFF
j_gene: TRBJ1-4; d_gene: NA; abundance: NA; v_gene: TRBV19; CDR3nt: TGTGCCAGTAGTATCCAGCTCCTGGGGGCAGATGAAAAACTGTTTTTT; CDR3aa: CASSIQLLGADEKLFF
j_gene: TRBJ1-2; d_gene: TRBD1; abundance: NA; v_gene: TRBV6-1; CDR3nt: TGTGCCAGCAGTCCTCGGACAGGGACGCACTATGGCTACACCTTC; CDR3aa: CASSPRTGTHYGYTF
j_gene: TRBJ2-3; d_gene: NA; abundance: NA; v_gene: TRBV7-6; CDR3nt: TGTGCCAGCAGCTTAGCGAGTGGCACAGATACGCAGTATTTT; CDR3aa: CASSLASGTDTQYF
j_gene: TRBJ2-4; d_gene: NA; abundance: few; v_gene: TRBV4-1; CDR3nt: TGCGCCAGCAGCCCATGGTCGGGGGAAAACATTCAGTACTTC; CDR3aa: CASSPWSGENIQYF
j_gene: TRBJ2-4; d_gene: TRBD1; abundance: NA; v_gene: TRBV5-1; CDR3nt: TGCGCCAGCAGTCCGACAGGGGCGTCCAAAAACATTCAGTACTTC; CDR3aa: CASSPTGASKNIQYF
j_gene: TRBJ2-3; d_gene: NA; abundance: few; v_gene: TRBV9; CDR3nt: TGTGCCAGCAGCGTAGAGGCCCGAAGCCAGGGGGATACGCAGTATTTT; CDR3aa: CASSVEARSQGDTQYF
j_gene: TRBJ2-2; d_gene: TRBD1; abundance: few; v_gene: TRBV7-3; CDR3nt: TGTGCCAGCAGCTTAGGGGGACAGGGAGCCACCGGGGAGCTGTTTTTT; CDR3aa: CASSLGGQGATGELFF
j_gene: TRBJ2-7; d_gene: TRBD1; abundance: once; v_gene: TRBV7-9; CDR3nt: TGTGCCAGCAGCTTCTACCGGGACAGGGGAAACGAGCAGTACTTC; CDR3aa: CASSFYRDRGNEQYF
j_gene: TRBJ2-3; d_gene: NA; abundance: NA; v_gene: TRBV28; CDR3nt: TGTGCCAGCAGTCCACCCGGAGGGTCAGATACGCAGTATTTT; CDR3aa: CASSPPGGSDTQYF
j_gene: TRBJ1-1; d_gene: NA; abundance: NA; v_gene: TRBV4-1; CDR3nt: TGCGCCAGCAGCCAAGACGCAGGTATGAACACTGAAGCTTTCTTT; CDR3aa: CASSQDAGMNTEAFF
j_gene: TRBJ2-2; d_gene: TRBD2; abundance: few; v_gene: TRBV19; CDR3nt: TGTGCCAGTATTACTAGCGGGAAGTACACCGGGGAGCTGTTTTTT; CDR3aa: CASITSGKYTGELFF
j_gene: TRBJ2-7; d_gene: TRBD2; abundance: NA; v_gene: TRBV9; CDR3nt: TGTGCCAGCAGCGTAGGAGCGGGAGGGCCGTACGAGCAGTACTTC; CDR3aa: CASSVGAGGPYEQYF
j_gene: TRBJ2-2; d_gene: TRBD2; abundance: NA; v_gene: TRBV9; CDR3nt: TGTGCCAGCAGCGAGGGCGGGAGGGCCTCGGACGGGGAGCTGTTTTTT; CDR3aa: CASSEGGRASDGELFF
j_gene: TRBJ1-5; d_gene: NA; abundance: NA; v_gene: TRBV18; CDR3nt: TGTGCCAGCTCCCTCGGAGGGGCAGGGCAGCCCCAGCATTTT; CDR3aa: CASSLGGAGQPQHF
j_gene: TRBJ1-2; d_gene: TRBD1; abundance: NA; v_gene: TRBV7-9; CDR3nt: TGTGCCAGCAGCCAAGGGACAGGGTATGGCTACACCTTC; CDR3aa: CASSQGTGYGYTF
j_gene: TRBJ2-4; d_gene: TRBD1; abundance: NA; v_gene: TRBV9; CDR3nt: TGTGCCAGCAGCCCCCGGACAGGGGCAAAAAACATTCAGTACTTC; CDR3aa: CASSPRTGAKNIQYF
j_gene: TRBJ2-7; d_gene: TRBD1; abundance: NA; v_gene: TRBV11-3; CDR3nt: TGTGCCAGCAGCTCTCTAGGGGGGACAGGGAGCTACGAGCAGTACTTC; CDR3aa: CASSSLGGTGSYEQYF
j_gene: TRBJ2-3; d_gene: TRBD2; abundance: NA; v_gene: TRBV7-9; CDR3nt: TGTGCCAGCAGCTTAATTACTAGCGGGGGGTCTAGCACAGATACGCAGTATTTT; CDR3aa: CASSLITSGGSSTDTQYF
j_gene: TRBJ2-3; d_gene: NA; abundance: few; v_gene: TRBV10-3; CDR3nt: TGTGCCATCAGTGAGGGAGAAGATACGCAGTATTTT; CDR3aa: CAISEGEDTQYF
j_gene: TRBJ2-7; d_gene: TRBD1; abundance: few; v_gene: TRBV4-3; CDR3nt: TGCGCCAGCAGCCCCTCCCCGACAGGGGGCTACGAGCAGTACTTC; CDR3aa: CASSPSPTGGYEQYF
j_gene: TRBJ2-3; d_gene: NA; abundance: NA; v_gene: TRBV6-5; CDR3nt: TGTGCCAGCAGTTACTCGCCCAGCGGGACAGATACGCAGTATTTT; CDR3aa: CASSYSPSGTDTQYF
j_gene: TRBJ2-2; d_gene: TRBD2; abundance: NA; v_gene: TRBV7-3; CDR3nt: TGTGCCAGCAGCTTAAGCGGGGGTGGGACCGGGGAGCTGTTTTTT; CDR3aa: CASSLSGGGTGELFF
j_gene: TRBJ1-1; d_gene: TRBD1; abundance: NA; v_gene: TRBV19; CDR3nt: TGTGCCAGTAAGCTCCTGTCCGGACAGGGGGTGAACACTGAAGCTTTCTTT; CDR3aa: CASKLLSGQGVNTEAFF
j_gene: TRBJ2-7; d_gene: NA; abundance: NA; v_gene: TRBV15; CDR3nt: TGTGCCACCAGCACCTCCGGGACTGTCTACGAGCAGTACTTC; CDR3aa: CATSTSGTVYEQYF
j_gene: TRBJ2-5; d_gene: TRBD2; abundance: once; v_gene: TRBV9; CDR3nt: TGTGCCAGCAGCTGGGGACTAGCGGGGGGAGGGGTCCAAGAGACCCAGTACTTC; CDR3aa: CASSWGLAGGGVQETQYF
j_gene: TRBJ2-4; d_gene: NA; abundance: NA; v_gene: TRBV6-5; CDR3nt: TGTGCCAGCAGAATAAGCGGAGATTATAACATTCAGTACTTC; CDR3aa: CASRISGDYNIQYF
j_gene: TRBJ2-7; d_gene: TRBD1; abundance: few; v_gene: TRBV7-9; CDR3nt: TGTGCCAGCAGCTTCAAGGGACAGGGGACATCCTACGAGCAGTACTTC; CDR3aa: CASSFKGQGTSYEQYF
j_gene: TRBJ2-7; d_gene: TRBD1; abundance: few; v_gene: TRBV5-5; CDR3nt: TGTGCCAGCAGTAAAGAGGGACAGGGCTACGAGCAGTACTTC; CDR3aa: CASSKEGQGYEQYF
j_gene: TRBJ1-4; d_gene: NA; abundance: NA; v_gene: TRBV6-5; CDR3nt: TGTGCCAGCACCTACAGGGCAGGGAGGGGTGAAAAACTGTTTTTT; CDR3aa: CASTYRAGRGEKLFF
j_gene: TRBJ2-7; d_gene: NA; abundance: NA; v_gene: TRBV4-1; CDR3nt: TGCGCCAGCAGCCGACTGGCGACAGGTACCGACGAGCAGTACTTC; CDR3aa: CASSRLATGTDEQYF
j_gene: TRBJ2-7; d_gene: TRBD2; abundance: NA; v_gene: TRBV7-9; CDR3nt: TGTGCCAGCAGCCCCGATAGCGGGAGGGCCCTCTACGAGCAGTACTTC; CDR3aa: CASSPDSGRALYEQYF
j_gene: TRBJ2-1; d_gene: TRBD1; abundance: NA; v_gene: TRBV10-3; CDR3nt: TGTGCCATCATCACGGACAGGGGTACCTACAATGAGCAGTTCTTC; CDR3aa: CAIITDRGTYNEQFF
j_gene: TRBJ2-7; d_gene: TRBD1; abundance: NA; v_gene: TRBV11-2; CDR3nt: TGTGCCAGCAGCTTTCAACAGGGGGCTACCACCGAGCAGTACTTC; CDR3aa: CASSFQQGATTEQYF
j_gene: TRBJ2-7; d_gene: NA; abundance: NA; v_gene: TRBV4-1; CDR3nt: TGCGCCAGCAGCCAAGACAGGGCTTCCTACGAGCAGTACTTC; CDR3aa: CASSQDRASYEQYF
j_gene: TRBJ1-2; d_gene: NA; abundance: NA; v_gene: TRBV27; CDR3nt: TGTGCCAGCAGTGAGCAGGGGTATGGCTACACCTTC; CDR3aa: CASSEQGYGYTF
j_gene: TRBJ2-7; d_gene: TRBD1; abundance: NA; v_gene: TRBV7-9; CDR3nt: TGTGCCAGCAGCTTTAAGGACAGGCCAAGAGGAGAGCAGTACTTC; CDR3aa: CASSFKDRPRGEQYF